The 10 T cell receptor beta chains in this list originate from one sample, sequenced in a study of metastatic and nonmetastatic thyroid tumors. Patients were all untreated before their thyroid surgery. MiXCR re-clonotyped the PCR reads for TCRdb. The sample shows some 41,000 clones, around an eighth of them seen only once. The specimen sequenced was blood. The source of these receptors is a female donor with papillary thyroid cancer or a benign thyroid nodule (not recorded which). Some clones in this sample may be carry-over from other donors' samples.

This clone was detected many times. The chain employs TRBV7-9 and TRBJ1-1; no clear D. CDR3 size: 11 residues. Germline loops: CDR1 SEHNR, CDR2 FQNEAQ (reference sequence). Trimming stripped 6 bases from V and 6 bases from J, with 8 bases between. CDR3 amino acids: CASRKGAEAFF. CDR3 DNA: TGTGCCAGCAGAAAAGGCGCTGAAGCTTTCTTT.

This clone was counted ten times or more. The chain recombines TRBV11-1 with TRBJ2-5; D gene uncertain. V was cut by 0 bases and J by 5 bases, with 13 bases left in between. The CDR3 contains 15 residues. Germline assignment: CDR1 SGHAT and CDR2 FQDESV (reference sequence). As DNA, the CDR3 is TGTGCCAGCAGCTTAGCGGGTCGACCCGCGGAGACCCAGTACTTC. It translates to CASSLAGRPAETQYF.

This clone was counted many times. This chain connects TRBV7-9 to TRBJ2-2; D gene unclear. The CDR3 runs 13 residues. From germline, CDR1 is SEHNR and CDR2 FQNEAQ (reference sequence). V lost 5 bases and J 4 bases, leaving 8 bases between the germline ends. CDR3 in amino acids: CASSPYTTGELFF. The CDR3 nucleotides are TGTGCCAGCAGCCCTTACACCACCGGGGAGCTGTTTTTT.

This clone was seen ten or more times. This chain joins TRBV5-1 and TRBJ2-3; D is undetermined. The CDR3 covers 14 residues. The V and J ends lost 4 bases and 2 bases respectively, with 11 bases between them. Germline V gene sequence: CDR1 SGHRS, CDR2 YFSETQ. The CDR3 DNA sequence: TGCGCCAGCAGCGGACGTCATTCCACAGATACGCAGTATTTT. This gives the protein CASSGRHSTDTQYF.

Ten or more counts support this clone. V is TRBV9 and J is TRBJ2-5; the D gene is possibly TRBD1 (5 bases). CDR1 and CDR2 from the germline V gene are SGDLS and YYNGEE. Trimming took 4 bases from V and 2 from J, leaving 9 bases between them. CDR3 size: 13 residues. CDR3 sequence (DNA): TGTGCCAGCAGCCCAGGGTTTCAAGAGACCCAGTACTTC. This encodes CASSPGFQETQYF.

This clone has a handful of counts. V is TRBV28 and J is TRBJ1-2, with a possible D match to TRBD1 (5 bases). The V and J ends lost 5 bases and 9 bases respectively, with 22 bases between them. The germline gives CDR1 MDHEN, CDR2 SYDVKM. The CDR3 loop spans 15 amino acids. The CDR3 spells CASSGAPRDLGRYTF. In DNA form, the CDR3 reads TGTGCCAGCAGTGGAGCCCCCAGGGATCTGGGGCGCTACACCTTC.

The V call is TRBV5-1, the J call TRBJ2-3, with D tentatively TRBD2 (6 bases). The CDR3 is 16 residues long. The germline V and J ends were trimmed by 7 bases and 0 bases, with 18 bases remaining between them. Germline V gene sequence: CDR1 SGHRS, CDR2 YFSETQ. The CDR3 DNA is TGCGCCAGCTCCACCCGGACTATCAGTAGCACAGATACGCAGTATTTT. This sequence encodes CASSTRTISSTDTQYF.

This clone appeared many times. CDR3 in amino acids: CASSQPLWTGGNTEAFF. The CDR3 coding sequence is TGTGCCAGCAGCCAACCCCTCTGGACAGGGGGGAACACTGAAGCTTTCTTT. The V gene is TRBV4-2, the J gene TRBJ1-1; 10 bases align to TRBD1. The V gene's germline CDR1 is LGHNA and CDR2 YNFKEQ. The CDR3 totals 17 residues. V dropped 2 bases and J dropped 1; count of bases not matched to a gene: 7.

This clone was seen at least ten times. Here the CDR3 reads CASSGDSKETQYF. The DNA of the CDR3 is TGTGCCAGCAGTGGGGACAGTAAAGAGACCCAGTACTTC. This chain connects TRBV2 to TRBJ2-5; 7 bases are shared with TRBD1. The CDR3 totals 13 residues. CDR1 SNHLY and CDR2 FYNNEI come from the germline V gene. J lost 3 bases, V lost 4 bases, and 2 bases had no gene match.

This clone was counted between two and nine times. This chain uses TRBV6-9 with TRBJ2-3; D gene ambiguous. The germline V and J ends were trimmed by 4 bases and 2 bases, with 1 base remaining between them. Germline V gene data show CDR1 as MNHGY and CDR2 as SVAAGI. The CDR3 has 11 amino acids. DNA for the CDR3: TGTGCCAGCAGTTCCACAGATACGCAGTATTTT. This gives the protein CASSSTDTQYF.